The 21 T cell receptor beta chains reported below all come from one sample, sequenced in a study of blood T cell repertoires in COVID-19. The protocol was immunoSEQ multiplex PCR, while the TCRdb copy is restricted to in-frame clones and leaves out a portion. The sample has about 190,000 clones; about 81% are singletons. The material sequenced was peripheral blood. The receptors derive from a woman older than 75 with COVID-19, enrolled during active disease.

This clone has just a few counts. The CDR3 spells CASSIPGGETQYF. The DNA of the CDR3 is TGTGCCAGCAGTATTCCAGGGGGAGAGACCCAGTACTTC. The chain joins TRBV28 to TRBJ2-5; TRBD1 agrees at 7 bases. CDR1 and CDR2 from the germline V gene are MDHEN and SYDVKM. Losses at the gene ends were 5 bases for V and 4 bases for J; bases not matched to a gene: 4. This CDR3 region has 13 residues.

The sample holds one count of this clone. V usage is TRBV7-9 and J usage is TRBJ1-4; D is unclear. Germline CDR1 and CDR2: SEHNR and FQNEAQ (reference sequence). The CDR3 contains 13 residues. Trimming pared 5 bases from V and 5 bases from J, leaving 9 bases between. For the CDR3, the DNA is TGTGCCAGCAGCCCCCAGATAAATGAAAAACTGTTTTTT. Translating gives CASSPQINEKLFF.

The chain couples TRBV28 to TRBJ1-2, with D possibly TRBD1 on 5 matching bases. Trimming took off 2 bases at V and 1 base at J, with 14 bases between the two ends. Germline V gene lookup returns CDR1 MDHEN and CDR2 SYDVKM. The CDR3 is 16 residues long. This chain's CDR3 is CASSLMTAAHNYGYTF. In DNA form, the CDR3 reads TGTGCCAGCAGTTTAATGACAGCCGCACATAACTATGGCTACACCTTC.

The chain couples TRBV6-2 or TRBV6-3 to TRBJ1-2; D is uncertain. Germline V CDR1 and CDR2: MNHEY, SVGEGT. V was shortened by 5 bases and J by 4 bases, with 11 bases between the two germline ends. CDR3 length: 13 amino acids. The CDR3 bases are TGTGCCAGCAGTCCGGGGTCGGCCTATGGCTACACCTTC. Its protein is CASSPGSAYGYTF.

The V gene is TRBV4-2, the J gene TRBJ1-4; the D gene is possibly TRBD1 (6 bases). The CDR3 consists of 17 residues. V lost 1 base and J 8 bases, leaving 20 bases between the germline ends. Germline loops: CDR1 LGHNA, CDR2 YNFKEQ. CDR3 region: CASSQGIMGAGGEKLFF. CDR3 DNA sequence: TGTGCCAGCAGCCAAGGCATAATGGGGGCAGGAGGAGAAAAACTGTTTTTT.

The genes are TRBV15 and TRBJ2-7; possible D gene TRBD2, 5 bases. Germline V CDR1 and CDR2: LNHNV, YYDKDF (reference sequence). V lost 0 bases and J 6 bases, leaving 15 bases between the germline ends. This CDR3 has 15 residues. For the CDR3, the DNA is TGTGCCACCAGCAGAGATATAAGAGGGAATAGCGAGCAGTACTTC. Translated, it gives CATSRDIRGNSEQYF.

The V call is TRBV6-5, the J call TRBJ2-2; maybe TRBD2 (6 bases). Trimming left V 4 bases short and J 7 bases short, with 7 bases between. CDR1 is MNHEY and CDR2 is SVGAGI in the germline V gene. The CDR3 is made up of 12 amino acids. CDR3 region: CASSLGGGELFF. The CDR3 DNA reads TGTGCCAGCAGTTTGGGGGGCGGGGAGCTGTTTTTT.

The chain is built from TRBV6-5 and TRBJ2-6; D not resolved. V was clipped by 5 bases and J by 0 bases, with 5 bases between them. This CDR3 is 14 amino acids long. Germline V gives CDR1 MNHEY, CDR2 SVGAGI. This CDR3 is CASSPVSGANVLTF. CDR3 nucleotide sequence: TGTGCCAGCAGTCCAGTCTCTGGGGCCAACGTCCTGACTTTC.

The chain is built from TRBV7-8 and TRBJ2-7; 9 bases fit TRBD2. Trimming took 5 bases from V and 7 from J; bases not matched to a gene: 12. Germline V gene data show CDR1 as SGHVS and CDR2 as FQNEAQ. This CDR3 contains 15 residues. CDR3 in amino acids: CASSVWRGGPGEQYF. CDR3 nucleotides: TGTGCCAGCAGCGTCTGGCGGGGGGGGCCGGGGGAGCAGTACTTC.

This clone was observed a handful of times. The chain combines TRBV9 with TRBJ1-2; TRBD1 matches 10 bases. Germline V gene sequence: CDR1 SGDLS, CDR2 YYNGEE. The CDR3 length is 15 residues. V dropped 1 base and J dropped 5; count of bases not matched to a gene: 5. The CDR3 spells CASSVRPGQGYGYTF. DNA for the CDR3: TGTGCCAGCAGCGTACGACCGGGACAGGGGTATGGCTACACCTTC.

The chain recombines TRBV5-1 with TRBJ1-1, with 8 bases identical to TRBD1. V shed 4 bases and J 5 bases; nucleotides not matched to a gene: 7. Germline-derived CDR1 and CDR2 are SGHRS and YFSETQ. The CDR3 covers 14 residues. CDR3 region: CASSQQGGGTEAFF. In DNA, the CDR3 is TGCGCCAGCAGCCAACAGGGGGGCGGGACTGAAGCTTTCTTT. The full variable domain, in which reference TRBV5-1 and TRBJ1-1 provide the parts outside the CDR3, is KAGVTQTPRYLIKTRGQQVTLSCSPISGHRSVSWYQQTPGQGLQFLFEYFSETQRNKGNFPGRFSGRQFSNSRSEMNVSTLELGDSALYLCASSQQGGGTEAFFGQGTRLTVV.

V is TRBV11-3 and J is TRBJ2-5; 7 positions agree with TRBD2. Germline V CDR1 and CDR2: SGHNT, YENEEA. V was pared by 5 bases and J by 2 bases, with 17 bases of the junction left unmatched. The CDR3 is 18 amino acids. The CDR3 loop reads CASSPPGLRGTVQETQYF. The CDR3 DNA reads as TGTGCCAGCAGCCCACCGGGTTTGCGGGGGACCGTTCAAGAGACCCAGTACTTC. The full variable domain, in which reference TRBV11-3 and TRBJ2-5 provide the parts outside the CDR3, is EAGVVQSPRYKIIEKKQPVAFWCNPISGHNTLYWYLQNLGQGPELLIRYENEEAVDDSQLPKDRFSAERLKGVDSTLKIQPAELGDSAVYLCASSPPGLRGTVQETQYFGPGTRLLVL.

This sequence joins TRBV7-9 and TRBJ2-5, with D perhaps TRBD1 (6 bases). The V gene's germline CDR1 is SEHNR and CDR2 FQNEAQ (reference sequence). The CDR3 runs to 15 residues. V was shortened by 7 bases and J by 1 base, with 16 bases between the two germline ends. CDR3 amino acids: CASTETGHFQETQYF. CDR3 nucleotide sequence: TGTGCCAGCACCGAGACAGGTCACTTCCAAGAGACCCAGTACTTC.

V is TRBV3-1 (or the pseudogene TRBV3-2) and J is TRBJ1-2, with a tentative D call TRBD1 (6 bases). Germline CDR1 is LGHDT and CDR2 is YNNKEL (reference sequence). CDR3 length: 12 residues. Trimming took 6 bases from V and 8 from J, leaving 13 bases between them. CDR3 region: CASSPSTGGYTF. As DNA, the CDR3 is TGTGCCAGCAGTCCTTCAACAGGGGGCTACACCTTC.

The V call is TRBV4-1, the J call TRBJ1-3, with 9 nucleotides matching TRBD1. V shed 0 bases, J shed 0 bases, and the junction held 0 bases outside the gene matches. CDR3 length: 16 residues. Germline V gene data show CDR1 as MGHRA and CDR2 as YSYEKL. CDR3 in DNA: TGCGCCAGCAGCCAAGAGGGACAGGGCTCTGGAAACACCATATATTTT. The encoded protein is CASSQEGQGSGNTIYF.

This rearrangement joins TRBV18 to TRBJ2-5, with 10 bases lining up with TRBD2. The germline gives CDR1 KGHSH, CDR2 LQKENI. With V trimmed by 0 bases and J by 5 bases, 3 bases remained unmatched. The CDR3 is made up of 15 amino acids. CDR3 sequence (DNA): TGTGCCAGCTCACCACCCGCTAGCGGGAGTGAGACCCAGTACTTC. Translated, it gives CASSPPASGSETQYF.

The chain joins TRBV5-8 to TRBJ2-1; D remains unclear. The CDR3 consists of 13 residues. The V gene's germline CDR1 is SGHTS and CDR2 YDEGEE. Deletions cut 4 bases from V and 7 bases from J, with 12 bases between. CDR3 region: CASSPNLRNEQFF. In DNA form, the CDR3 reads TGTGCCAGCAGCCCGAACTTACGAAATGAGCAGTTCTTC.

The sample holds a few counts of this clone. In DNA, the CDR3 is TGTGCCAGCAGCCAAGAGGGACTACAAACGGGGGAGACCCAGTACTTC. Translated, it gives CASSQEGLQTGETQYF. The genes are TRBV3-1 (or the pseudogene TRBV3-2) and TRBJ2-5; 7 bases align to TRBD2. Germline V CDR1 and CDR2: LGHDT, YNNKEL (reference sequence). This CDR3 is 16 amino acids long. With V trimmed by 0 bases and J by 5 bases, 9 bases remained unmatched.

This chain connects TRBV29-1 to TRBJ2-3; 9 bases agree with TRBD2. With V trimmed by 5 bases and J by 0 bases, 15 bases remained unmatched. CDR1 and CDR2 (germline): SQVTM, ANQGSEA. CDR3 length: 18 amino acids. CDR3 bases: TGCAGCGTTTCCGGCGGGAGGGGAGAAAGGCCCAGCACAGATACGCAGTATTTT. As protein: CSVSGGRGERPSTDTQYF.

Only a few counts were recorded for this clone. DNA for the CDR3: TGTGCCACCAGTGATGTGAGTCATGAGAACACCGGGGAGCTGTTTTTT. Its translation: CATSDVSHENTGELFF. This chain joins TRBV24-1 and TRBJ2-2, with unresolved D. The V end lost 3 bases, the J end lost 1 base, and 11 bases lay between the germline ends. The CDR3 covers 16 residues. Germline V lookup: CDR1 KGHDR, CDR2 SFDVKD.

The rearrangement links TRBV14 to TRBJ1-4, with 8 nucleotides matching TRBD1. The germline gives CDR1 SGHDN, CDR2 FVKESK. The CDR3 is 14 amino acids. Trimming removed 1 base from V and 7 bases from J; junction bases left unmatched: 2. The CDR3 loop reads CASSQVQGGEKLFF. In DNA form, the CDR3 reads TGTGCCAGCAGCCAAGTACAGGGGGGTGAAAAACTGTTTTTT.